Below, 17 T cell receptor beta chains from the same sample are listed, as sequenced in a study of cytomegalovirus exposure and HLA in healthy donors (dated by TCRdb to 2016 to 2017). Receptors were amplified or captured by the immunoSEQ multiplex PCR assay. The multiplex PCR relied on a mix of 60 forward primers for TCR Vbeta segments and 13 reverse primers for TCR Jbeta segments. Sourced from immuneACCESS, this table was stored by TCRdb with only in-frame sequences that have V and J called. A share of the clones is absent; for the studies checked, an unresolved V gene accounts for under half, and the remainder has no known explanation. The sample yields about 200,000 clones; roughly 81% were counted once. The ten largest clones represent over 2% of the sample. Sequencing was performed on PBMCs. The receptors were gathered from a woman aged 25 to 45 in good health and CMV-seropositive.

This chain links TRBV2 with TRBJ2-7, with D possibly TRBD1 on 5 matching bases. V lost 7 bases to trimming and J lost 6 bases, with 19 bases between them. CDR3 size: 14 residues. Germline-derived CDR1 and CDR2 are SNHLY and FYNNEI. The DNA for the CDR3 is TGTGCCAGCACCCTTGATCAGGGTTGGGGCGAGCAGTACTTC. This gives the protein CASTLDQGWGEQYF.

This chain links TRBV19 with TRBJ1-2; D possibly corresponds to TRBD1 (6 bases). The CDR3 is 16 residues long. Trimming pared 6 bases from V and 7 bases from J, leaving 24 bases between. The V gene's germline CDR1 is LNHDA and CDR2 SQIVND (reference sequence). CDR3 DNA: TGTGCCAGTAGGAGTATAGGGCCTAGTGGGGGCCGTGGCTACACCTTC. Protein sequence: CASRSIGPSGGRGYTF.

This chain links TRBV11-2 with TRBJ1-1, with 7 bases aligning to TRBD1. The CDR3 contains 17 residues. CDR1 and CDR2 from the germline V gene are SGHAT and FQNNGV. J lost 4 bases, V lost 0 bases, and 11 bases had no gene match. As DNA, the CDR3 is TGTGCCAGCAGCTTAGAAGGGGACAGCACACGAGGCACTGAAGCTTTCTTT. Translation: CASSLEGDSTRGTEAFF.

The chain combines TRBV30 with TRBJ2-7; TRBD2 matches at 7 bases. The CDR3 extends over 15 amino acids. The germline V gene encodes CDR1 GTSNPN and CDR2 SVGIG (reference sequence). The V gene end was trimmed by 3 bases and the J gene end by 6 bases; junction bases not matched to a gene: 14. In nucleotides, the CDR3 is TGTGCCTGGAGCTTTGGCGGGAGTACGTCAGGCGAGCAGTACTTC. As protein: CAWSFGGSTSGEQYF.

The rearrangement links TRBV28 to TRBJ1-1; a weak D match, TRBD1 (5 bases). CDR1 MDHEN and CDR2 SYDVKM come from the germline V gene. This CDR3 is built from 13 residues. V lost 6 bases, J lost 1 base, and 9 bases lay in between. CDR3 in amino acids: CASRGGGNTEAFF. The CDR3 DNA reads TGTGCCAGCAGGGGGGGTGGGAACACTGAAGCTTTCTTT.

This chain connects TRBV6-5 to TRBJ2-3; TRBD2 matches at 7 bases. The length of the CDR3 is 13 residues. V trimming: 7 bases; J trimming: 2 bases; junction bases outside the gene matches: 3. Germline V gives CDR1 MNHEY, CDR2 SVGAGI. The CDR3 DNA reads TGTGCCAGCAAACGGGGGGACACAGATACGCAGTATTTT. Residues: CASKRGDTDTQYF.

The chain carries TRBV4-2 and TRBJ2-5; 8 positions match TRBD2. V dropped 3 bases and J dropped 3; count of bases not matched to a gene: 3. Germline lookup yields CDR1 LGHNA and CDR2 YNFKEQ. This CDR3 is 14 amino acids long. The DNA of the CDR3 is TGTGCCAGCAGCCAGACTAGCGACAAAGAGACCCAGTACTTC. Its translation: CASSQTSDKETQYF.

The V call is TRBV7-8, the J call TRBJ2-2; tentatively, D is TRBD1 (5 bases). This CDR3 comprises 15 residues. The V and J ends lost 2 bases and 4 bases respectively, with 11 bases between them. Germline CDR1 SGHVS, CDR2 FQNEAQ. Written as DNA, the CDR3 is TGTGCCAGCAGCTTACTGGTTGGGGCCACCGGGGAGCTGTTTTTT. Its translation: CASSLLVGATGELFF.

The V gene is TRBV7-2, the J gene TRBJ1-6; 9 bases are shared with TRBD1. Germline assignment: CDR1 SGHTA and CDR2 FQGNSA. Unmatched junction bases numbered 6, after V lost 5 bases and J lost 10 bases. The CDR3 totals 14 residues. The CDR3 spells CASSRTGVESPLHF. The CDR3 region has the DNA TGTGCCAGCAGCCGGACAGGGGTGGAATCACCCCTCCACTTT. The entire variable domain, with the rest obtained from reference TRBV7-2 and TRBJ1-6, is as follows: GAGVSQSPSNKVTEKGKDVELRCDPISGHTALYWYRQSLGQGLEFLIYFQGNSAPDKSGLPSDRFSAERTGGSVSTLTIQRTQQEDSAVYLCASSRTGVESPLHFGNGTRLTVT.

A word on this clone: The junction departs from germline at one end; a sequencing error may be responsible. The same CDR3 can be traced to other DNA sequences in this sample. The CDR3 DNA reads TGCGCCAGCAGCCTTGAGGAGGGCGGGGAGCTGTTTTTT. Translation: CASSLEEGGELFF. The rearrangement joins TRBV6-6 to TRBJ2-2; tentatively, D is TRBD2 (6 bases). From germline, CDR1 is MNHNY and CDR2 SVGAGI (reference sequence). The CDR3 runs 13 residues.

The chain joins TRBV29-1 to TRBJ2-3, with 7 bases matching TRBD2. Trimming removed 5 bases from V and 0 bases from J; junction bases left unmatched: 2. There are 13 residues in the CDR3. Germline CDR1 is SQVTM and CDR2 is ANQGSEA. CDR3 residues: CSVRRGSTDTQYF. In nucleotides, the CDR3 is TGCAGCGTTCGGCGGGGGAGCACAGATACGCAGTATTTT.

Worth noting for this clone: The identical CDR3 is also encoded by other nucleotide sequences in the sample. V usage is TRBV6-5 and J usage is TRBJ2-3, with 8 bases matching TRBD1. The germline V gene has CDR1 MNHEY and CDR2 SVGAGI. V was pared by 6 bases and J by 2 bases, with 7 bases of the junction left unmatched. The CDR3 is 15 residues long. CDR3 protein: CASSRRGQDTDTQYF. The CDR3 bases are TGTGCCAGCAGCCGACGGGGACAGGACACAGATACGCAGTATTTT.

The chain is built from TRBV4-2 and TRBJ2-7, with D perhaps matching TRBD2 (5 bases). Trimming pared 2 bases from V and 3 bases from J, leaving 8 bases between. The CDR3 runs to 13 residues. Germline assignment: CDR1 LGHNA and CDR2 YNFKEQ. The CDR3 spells CASSQLRDYEQYF. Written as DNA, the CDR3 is TGTGCCAGCAGCCAACTTCGGGACTACGAGCAGTACTTC.

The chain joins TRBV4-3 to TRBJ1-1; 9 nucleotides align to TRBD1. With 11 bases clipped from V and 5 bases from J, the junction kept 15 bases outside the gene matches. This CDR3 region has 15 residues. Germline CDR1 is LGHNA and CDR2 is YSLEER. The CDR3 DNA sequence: TGCGCCTCGAGGCTCCAACAGGGGGCGGGAACTGAAGCTTTCTTT. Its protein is CASRLQQGAGTEAFF.

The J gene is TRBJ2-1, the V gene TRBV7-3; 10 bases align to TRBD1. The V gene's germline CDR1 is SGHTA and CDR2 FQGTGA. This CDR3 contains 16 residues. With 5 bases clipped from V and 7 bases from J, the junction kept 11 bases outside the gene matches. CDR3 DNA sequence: TGTGCCAGCAGCCCAACCGGGACAGGGGATGGGAATGAGCAGTTCTTC. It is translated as CASSPTGTGDGNEQFF.

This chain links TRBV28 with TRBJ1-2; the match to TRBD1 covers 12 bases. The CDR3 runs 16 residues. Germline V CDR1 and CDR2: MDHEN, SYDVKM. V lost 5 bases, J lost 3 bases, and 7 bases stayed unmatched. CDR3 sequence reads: CASSPPGQGADYGYTF. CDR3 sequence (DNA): TGTGCCAGCAGTCCCCCGGGACAGGGGGCAGACTATGGCTACACCTTC.

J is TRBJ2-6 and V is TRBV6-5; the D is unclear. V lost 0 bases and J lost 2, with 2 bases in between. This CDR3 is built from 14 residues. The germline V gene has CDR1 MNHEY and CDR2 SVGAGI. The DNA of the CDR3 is TGTGCCAGCAGTTACTCTACTGGGGCCAACGTCCTGACTTTC. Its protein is CASSYSTGANVLTF.